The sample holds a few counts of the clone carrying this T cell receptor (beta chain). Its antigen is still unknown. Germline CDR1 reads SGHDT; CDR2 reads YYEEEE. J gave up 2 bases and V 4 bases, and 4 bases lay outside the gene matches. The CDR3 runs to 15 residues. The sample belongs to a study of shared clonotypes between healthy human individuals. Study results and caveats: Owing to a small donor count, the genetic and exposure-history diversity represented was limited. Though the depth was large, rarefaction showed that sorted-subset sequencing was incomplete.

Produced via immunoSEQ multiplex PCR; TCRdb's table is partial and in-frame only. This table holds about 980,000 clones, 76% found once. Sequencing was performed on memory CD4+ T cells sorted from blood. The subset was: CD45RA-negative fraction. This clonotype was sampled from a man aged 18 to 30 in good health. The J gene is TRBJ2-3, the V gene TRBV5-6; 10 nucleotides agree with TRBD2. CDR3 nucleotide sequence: TGTGCCAGCAGCGTACTAGCGGGGCACACAGATACGCAGTATTTT. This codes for CASSVLAGHTDTQYF. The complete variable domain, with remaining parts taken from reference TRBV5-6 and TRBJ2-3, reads DAGVTQSPTHLIKTRGQQVTLRCSPKSGHDTVSWYQQALGQGPQFIFQYYEEEERQRGNFPDRFSGHQFPNYSSELNVNALLLGDSALYLCASSVLAGHTDTQYFGPGTRLTVL.